This TCR beta chain emerged from a study of graft-versus-host responses after intestinal transplantation. This table comes from immunoSEQ multiplex PCR, and its TCRdb copy is limited to in-frame clones, with some not included. In the table there are approximately 130,000 clones, approximately 94% of which are singletons. The CDR3 is 16 amino acids. CDR1 and CDR2 (germline): SGDLS, YYNGEE. Trimming took off 0 bases at V and 2 bases at J, with 13 bases between the two ends. Turning to this clone: As yet, its antigen is unknown.

The rearrangement joins TRBV9 to TRBJ2-3; TRBD2 is a possible D gene (6 bases). The TCR sequence derives from a human donor who received an intestinal transplant. Sequenced here: unstimulated CD4+ T cells sorted from spleen or lymph node cells, sampled before intestinal transplant. CDR3 sequence reads: CASSVGIGLFTDTQYF. DNA for the CDR3: TGTGCCAGCAGCGTAGGTATAGGACTATTCACAGATACGCAGTATTTT.